A selection of T cell receptor beta chains follows, all from one sample in a study of radiotherapy plus CTLA-4 blockade in lung cancer. Repertoires were generated with immunoSEQ multiplex PCR, while TCRdb's copy carries only in-frame clones and drops some. The repertoire holds about 76,000 clones, under 90% seen once, with 0.79% in the top ten. Source: peripheral blood, taken from a patient treated with radiotherapy plus ipilimumab. The receptors originated from a human donor with non-small cell lung cancer who had stable disease on radiotherapy plus ipilimumab. CDR3s include the opening cysteine and the closing phenylalanine or tryptophan. The order of the fields is V gene, D gene, clone size, J gene, CDR3 protein. The D gene is left open where the match is weak. The size field is filled for only some rows; it gives once, few, many or a size class.

>TRBV9|.|.|TRBJ2-2
CASSVDIVGGELFF
>TRBV30|.|.|TRBJ1-2
CAWSSDSYGYTF
>TRBV12-5|.|.|TRBJ1-5
CASGLVLVRANQPQHF
>TRBV15|.|.|TRBJ1-2
CATSRGSEGDGYTF
>TRBV18|.|.|TRBJ1-4
CASSPYRDNEKLFF
>TRBV7-2|.|.|TRBJ2-1
CASSPQGGGRVQFF
>TRBV5-1|TRBD1|.|TRBJ2-2
CASSPSPDRGQIGGELFF
>TRBV7-2|.|few|TRBJ2-2
CASPRRGGTGELFF
>TRBV27|TRBD1|once|TRBJ1-2
CASSPSRQGGGYTF
>TRBV6-4|.|.|TRBJ2-2
CASSAWAGELFF
>TRBV29-1|.|.|TRBJ2-3
CSVDLSGTDTQYF
>TRBV9|TRBD2|once|TRBJ2-3
CASSVDGGATATQYF
>TRBV14|.|few|TRBJ1-2
CASSYLAGGINYGYTF
>TRBV5-1|.|.|TRBJ2-3
CASSFGRGTKDTQYF
>TRBV15|TRBD2|few|TRBJ2-1
CATSSLSGIGDEQFF
>TRBV7-9|TRBD2|.|TRBJ2-5
CASSDPGGETQYF
>TRBV5-4|TRBD2|.|TRBJ2-3
CASSTMTSGVGTDTQYF
>TRBV10-2|.|.|TRBJ2-7
CASSEVGSTYEQYF
>TRBV19|TRBD1|.|TRBJ2-2
CATKDRQNTGELFF
>TRBV2|.|once|TRBJ1-4
CASRSGAGATNEKLFF
>TRBV19|.|.|TRBJ1-2
CASNSGGSYGYTF
>TRBV7-9|.|.|TRBJ1-3
CASSSDRLSGNTIYF
>TRBV2|.|.|TRBJ2-5
CASRGAGLGVRETQYF
>TRBV29-1|TRBD2|.|TRBJ2-6
CSVGGLAGNGANVLTF
>TRBV29-1|.|.|TRBJ2-3
CSVAGVLTDTQYF
>TRBV30|.|.|TRBJ1-3
CAWRGSGNTIYF
>TRBV6-6|.|few|TRBJ1-4
CASSYSQREKLFF
>TRBV9|.|.|TRBJ1-5
CASSVGQGEMASNQPQHF
>TRBV4-1|.|once|TRBJ2-7
CASSQRGMYEQYF
>TRBV19|.|.|TRBJ1-1
CARIQVNTEAFF
>TRBV4-1|.|.|TRBJ2-1
CASSRDGTQPYNEQFF
>TRBV5-1|TRBD1|once|TRBJ1-6
CASSLGQGGSYNSPLHF